A single sample gave rise to the 20 T cell receptor beta chains below, sequenced in a study of circulating CD8 cells and anti-PD-1 response in melanoma. From live CD3+CD8+TCRalphabeta+ cells, four PD-1 and/or TIGIT subsets were sorted. Using roughly 15 ng of total RNA, TCR libraries were made with the QIAseq Immune Repertoire TCR panel. TCRdb reprocessed the reads with MiXCR, giving one entry per CDR3 protein. Among approximately 400 distinct CDR3 sequences listed, approximately 10% were seen once. Specimen: CD8+ T cells from PBMCs, collected at baseline or after one month of anti-PD-1 therapy (not recorded which). The receptor source for this set is a human donor with melanoma.

The J gene is TRBJ1-5, the V gene TRBV30; 7 bases align to TRBD1. The germline V gene encodes CDR1 GTSNPN and CDR2 SVGIG (reference sequence). The V gene end was trimmed by 4 bases and the J gene end by 3 bases; junction bases not matched to a gene: 6. The length of the CDR3 is 14 residues. CDR3 in amino acids: CAWTAGGNNQPQHF. The CDR3 DNA follows: TGTGCCTGGACGGCAGGGGGAAACAATCAGCCCCAGCATTTT.

CDR3 DNA sequence: TGTGCCAGCAGTACCATTAAGCGGGAGGTACTCTACAATGAGCAGTTCTTC. It specifies CASSTIKREVLYNEQFF. The gene calls are TRBV28 and TRBJ2-1; 9 bases match TRBD2. Per germline, CDR1 MDHEN and CDR2 SYDVKM. V trimming: 5 bases; J trimming: 3 bases; junction bases outside the gene matches: 11. The CDR3 runs to 17 residues. The whole variable domain, remainder taken from reference TRBV28 and TRBJ2-1, is DVKVTQSSRYLVKRTGEKVFLECVQDMDHENMFWYRQDPGLGLRLIYFSYDVKMKEKGDIPEGYSVSREKKERFSLILESASTNQTSMYLCASSTIKREVLYNEQFFGPGTRLTVL.

By sample fraction, this clonotype is medium-sized. The rearrangement joins TRBV4-2 to TRBJ2-7, with 9 bases fitting TRBD2. Trimming took 4 bases from V and 4 from J; bases not matched to a gene: 11. The CDR3 has 16 residues. Germline lookup yields CDR1 LGHNA and CDR2 YNFKEQ. Here the CDR3 reads CASSPRGSGSFYEQYF. Here the CDR3 DNA reads TGTGCCAGCAGCCCCCGGGGTAGCGGGAGTTTTTACGAGCAGTACTTC.

This clonotype is termed medium-sized. The chain joins TRBV9 to TRBJ1-4, with TRBD1 matching over 9 bases. This CDR3 is built from 15 residues. The junction had 6 bases not matched to a gene; V was cut back by 3 bases and J by 6 bases. CDR1 is SGDLS and CDR2 is YYNGEE in the germline V gene. The CDR3 nucleotides read TGTGCCAGCAGCGCAACTGGGACAGGGCATGAAAAACTGTTTTTT. Its translation is CASSATGTGHEKLFF.

Only one count was recorded for this clonotype. This likely reflects a read error, since a far larger clone is one base away. The chain joins TRBV9 to TRBJ2-7; D is ambiguous. The J call may be in error: the DNA end matches TRBJ1-2 better. Per germline, CDR1 SGDLS and CDR2 YYNGEE. The CDR3 is 13 residues long. The CDR3 coding sequence is TGTGCCAGCAGCGTAAATGTAGCGGGTGGCTACACCTTC. Amino acids: CASSVNVAGGYTF.

By share, this clonotype ranks as large. The V call is TRBV28, the J call TRBJ2-7; 8 positions match TRBD2. Trimming cost V 4 bases and J 0 bases; bases outside gene matches: 11. Germline CDR1 reads MDHEN; CDR2 reads SYDVKM. The CDR3 is 17 residues long. This CDR3 is CASSSLLIAGSSYEQYF. CDR3 DNA sequence: TGTGCCAGCAGTTCCCTTCTGATAGCGGGGAGCTCCTACGAGCAGTACTTC. Complete variable domain (other parts from reference TRBV28 and TRBJ2-7): DVKVTQSSRYLVKRTGEKVFLECVQDMDHENMFWYRQDPGLGLRLIYFSYDVKMKEKGDIPEGYSVSREKKERFSLILESASTNQTSMYLCASSSLLIAGSSYEQYFGPGTRLTVT.

For this clonotype: At one of its ends the junction is not consistent with the germline gene, which may arise from a read error. The chain employs TRBV6-6 and TRBJ1-4; no firm D call. The CDR3 has 18 residues. The germline V gene has CDR1 MNHNY and CDR2 SVGAGI (reference sequence). CDR3 amino acids: CASSYSSATFATNVKLFF. The DNA of the CDR3 is TGTGCCAGCAGTTACTCGAGCGCGACGTTTGCAACTAATGTAAAACTGTTTTTT.

The table lists this clonotype with a few counts. The V and J genes are TRBV11-2 and TRBJ2-4, with a tentative D call TRBD2 (5 bases). The CDR3 length is 15 residues. Trimming took off 3 bases at V and 0 bases at J, with 9 bases between the two ends. Germline CDR1 is SGHAT and CDR2 is FQNNGV. CDR3 in DNA: TGTGCCAGCAGCTTCTACGGACTAGCCAAAAACATTCAGTACTTC. The encoded protein is CASSFYGLAKNIQYF.

This clonotype is termed medium-sized. The chain combines TRBV28 with TRBJ2-2; no clear D gene. Per germline, CDR1 MDHEN and CDR2 SYDVKM. Trimming took 11 bases from V and 3 from J, leaving 4 bases between them. The CDR3 spans 10 residues. In nucleotides, the CDR3 is TGTGCCGGCCACACCGGGGAGCTGTTTTTT. Encoded protein: CAGHTGELFF.

In this sample, this clonotype is large (0.1 to 1%). The chain uses TRBV28 and TRBJ1-1; possibly TRBD1 for D (5 bases). The CDR3 is 13 amino acids. The V gene's germline CDR1 is MDHEN and CDR2 SYDVKM. V was pared by 2 bases and J by 10 bases, with 14 bases between. The CDR3 DNA follows: TGTGCCAGCAGTTTAGCCCCAGAGGGGAGAGCTTTCTTT. It specifies CASSLAPEGRAFF. Filled out from reference TRBV28 and TRBJ1-1, the complete variable domain reads DVKVTQSSRYLVKRTGEKVFLECVQDMDHENMFWYRQDPGLGLRLIYFSYDVKMKEKGDIPEGYSVSREKKERFSLILESASTNQTSMYLCASSLAPEGRAFFGQGTRLTVV.

This clonotype is classed as large (0.1 to 1%). V and J are TRBV24-1 and TRBJ2-3; 8 positions agree with TRBD1. The germline V gene encodes CDR1 KGHDR and CDR2 SFDVKD. The junction had 6 bases not matched to a gene; V was cut back by 3 bases and J by 5 bases. This CDR3 is built from 15 residues. CDR3 DNA sequence: TGTGCCACCAGTGATCAAGGGACAGGCCTAGATACGCAGTATTTT. Residues: CATSDQGTGLDTQYF.

In this sample, this clonotype is large. The gene calls are TRBV6-6 and TRBJ1-6, with a possible D match to TRBD1 (6 bases). This CDR3 spans 15 amino acids. V was shortened by 10 bases and J by 4 bases, with 17 bases between the two germline ends. CDR1 is MNHNY and CDR2 is SVGAGI in the germline V gene (reference sequence). The CDR3 region is CATDLSGQYNSPLHF. The CDR3 DNA reads TGTGCCACCGACCTCTCCGGACAGTATAATTCACCCCTCCACTTT.

This clonotype is deemed medium-sized (0.01 to 0.1%). The chain employs TRBV20-1 and TRBJ1-1, with D perhaps matching TRBD1 (6 bases). Trimming removed 5 bases from V and 0 bases from J, with 16 bases in between. This CDR3 region has 15 residues. Germline CDR1 reads DFQATT; CDR2 reads SNEGSKA (reference sequence). In DNA form, the CDR3 reads TGCAGTGCTCCCCCGGACAGAAATTTGAACACTGAAGCTTTCTTT. This translates into CSAPPDRNLNTEAFF.

This clonotype counts as large. V and J are TRBV9 and TRBJ2-7, with 8 bases lining up with TRBD1. Looked up from germline, CDR1 is SGDLS and CDR2 is YYNGEE. With V trimmed by 0 bases and J by 0 bases, 5 bases remained unmatched. This CDR3 is built from 16 residues. CDR3 bases: TGTGCCAGCAGCGTAGCTGGGACAGGAAGCTCCTACGAGCAGTACTTC. This sequence encodes CASSVAGTGSSYEQYF. Complete variable domain (other parts from reference TRBV9 and TRBJ2-7): DSGVTQTPKHLITATGQRVTLRCSPRSGDLSVYWYQQSLDQGLQFLIQYYNGEERAKGNILERFSAQQFPDLHSELNLSSLELGDSALYFCASSVAGTGSSYEQYFGPGTRLTVT.

Within the sample, this clonotype is medium-sized (0.01 to 0.1%). This chain links TRBV24-1 with TRBJ2-5; D remains unclear. The CDR3 sequence is 14 residues long. Trimming removed 4 bases at V and 2 bases at J, with 10 bases between. Germline V gene data show CDR1 as KGHDR and CDR2 as SFDVKD. The CDR3 here is CATSDHGPQETQYF. CDR3 coding DNA: TGTGCCACCAGTGACCATGGACCACAAGAGACCCAGTACTTC.

By proportion, this clonotype is large. In nucleotides, the CDR3 is TGTGCCAGCAGCCGCCCCAAAAATGAGCAGTTCTTC. Protein product: CASSRPKNEQFF. The chain employs TRBV6-6 and TRBJ2-1; D unresolved. V was trimmed by 6 bases and J by 7 bases, leaving 10 bases between them. Germline V CDR1 and CDR2: MNHNY, SVGAGI (reference sequence). The CDR3 is made up of 12 amino acids.

This clonotype is labeled medium-sized. This chain uses TRBV6-1 with TRBJ2-1; 7 positions match TRBD1. The germline CDR1 and CDR2 sequences are MNHNS and SASEGT. V lost 2 bases to trimming and J lost 5 bases; unmatched junction nucleotides: 6. CDR3 size: 15 residues. As DNA, the CDR3 is TGTGCCAGCAGTGAATCCCCGACAGGGCACAATGAGCAGTTCTTC. Its translation: CASSESPTGHNEQFF.

This clonotype was picked up a small number of times. This may be a read error, as it is one base from a much larger clone. The V gene is TRBV19, the J gene TRBJ1-5; no firm D call. V lost 3 bases, J lost 7 bases, and 16 bases lay in between. CDR3 length: 15 amino acids. CDR1 and CDR2 from the germline V gene are LNHDA and SQIVND (reference sequence). In DNA, the CDR3 is TGTGCCAGTAGTATTTTTGGCGACTCGGGGCAGCCCCAGCATTTT. This gives the protein CASSIFGDSGQPQHF.

This clonotype is labeled as large. This chain links TRBV19 with TRBJ1-1; D is unresolved. CDR1 and CDR2 from the germline V gene are LNHDA and SQIVND (reference sequence). Trimming cost V 4 bases and J 1 base, with 7 bases left between them. The CDR3 length is 13 residues. The CDR3 DNA follows: TGTGCCAGTAGTAACAGACCGAACACTGAAGCTTTCTTT. Translated, it gives CASSNRPNTEAFF.

Points on this clonotype: Since a much larger clone is just one base distant, this may be a read error. The chain couples TRBV4-3 to TRBJ2-7; D is perhaps TRBD1 or TRBD2 (5 bases each). The CDR3 has 14 residues. CDR1 and CDR2 (germline): LGHNA, YSLEER. CDR3 region: CASSQDQRGYGQYF. CDR3 bases: TGCGCCAGCAGCCAAGATCAACGGGGCTACGGGCAGTACTTC.